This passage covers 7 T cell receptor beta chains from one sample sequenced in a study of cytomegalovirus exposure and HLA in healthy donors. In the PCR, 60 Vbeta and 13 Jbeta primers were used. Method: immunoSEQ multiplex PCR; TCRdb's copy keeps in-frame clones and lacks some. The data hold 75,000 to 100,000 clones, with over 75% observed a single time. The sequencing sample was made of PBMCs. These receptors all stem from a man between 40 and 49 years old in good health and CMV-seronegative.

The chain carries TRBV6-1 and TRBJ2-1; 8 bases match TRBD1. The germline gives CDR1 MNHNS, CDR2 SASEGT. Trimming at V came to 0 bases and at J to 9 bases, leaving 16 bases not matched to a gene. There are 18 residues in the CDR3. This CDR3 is CASSEAFRGRTGSSEQFF. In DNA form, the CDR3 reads TGTGCCAGCAGTGAAGCATTTAGGGGCCGGACAGGGTCTAGTGAGCAGTTCTTC.

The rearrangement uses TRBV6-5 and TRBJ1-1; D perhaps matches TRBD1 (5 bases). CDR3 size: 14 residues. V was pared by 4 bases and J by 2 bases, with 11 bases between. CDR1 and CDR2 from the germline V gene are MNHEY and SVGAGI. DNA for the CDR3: TGTGCCAGCAGTTTGTCAGGGCGAAACACTGAAGCTTTCTTT. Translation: CASSLSGRNTEAFF.

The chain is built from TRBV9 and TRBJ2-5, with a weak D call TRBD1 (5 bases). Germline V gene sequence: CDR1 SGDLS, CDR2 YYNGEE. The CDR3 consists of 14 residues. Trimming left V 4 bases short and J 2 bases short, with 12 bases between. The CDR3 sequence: CASSLQGVQETQYF. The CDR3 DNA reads TGTGCCAGCAGCTTGCAAGGGGTGCAAGAGACCCAGTACTTC.

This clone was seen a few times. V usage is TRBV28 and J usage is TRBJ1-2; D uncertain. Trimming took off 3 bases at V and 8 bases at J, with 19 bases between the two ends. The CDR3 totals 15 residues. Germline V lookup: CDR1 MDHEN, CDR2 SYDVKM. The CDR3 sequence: CASSLSSWGASGYTF. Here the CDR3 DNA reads TGTGCCAGCAGTTTGTCAAGTTGGGGAGCTAGCGGCTACACCTTC.

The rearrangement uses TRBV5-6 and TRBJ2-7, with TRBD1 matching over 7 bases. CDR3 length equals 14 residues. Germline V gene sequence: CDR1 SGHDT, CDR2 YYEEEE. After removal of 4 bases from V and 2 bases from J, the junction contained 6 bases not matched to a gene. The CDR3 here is CASSLRTGPYEQYF. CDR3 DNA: TGTGCCAGCAGCCTCCGGACAGGCCCCTACGAGCAGTACTTC.

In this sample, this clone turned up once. Here the CDR3 reads CASSDQMPTSGGAARANVLTF. The CDR3 bases are TGTGCCAGCAGCGACCAGATGCCCACTAGCGGGGGAGCCGCCAGGGCCAACGTCCTGACTTTC. This chain links TRBV9 with TRBJ2-6, with 11 bases lining up with TRBD2. The length of the CDR3 is 21 residues. From germline, CDR1 is SGDLS and CDR2 YYNGEE. The V gene end was trimmed by 3 bases and the J gene end by 5 bases; junction bases not matched to a gene: 19.

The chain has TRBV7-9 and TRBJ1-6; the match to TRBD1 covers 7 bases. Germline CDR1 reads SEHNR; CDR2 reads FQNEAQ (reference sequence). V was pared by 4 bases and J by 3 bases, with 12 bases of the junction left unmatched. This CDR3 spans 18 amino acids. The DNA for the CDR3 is TGTGCCAGCAGCTCCCCCTGGGGACAGCCTGACTATAATTCACCCCTCCACTTT. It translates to CASSSPWGQPDYNSPLHF. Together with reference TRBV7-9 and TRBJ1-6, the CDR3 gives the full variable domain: DTGVSQNPRHKITKRGQNVTFRCDPISEHNRLYWYRQTLGQGPEFLTYFQNEAQLEKSRLLSDRFSAERPKGSFSTLEIQRTEQGDSAMYLCASSSPWGQPDYNSPLHFGNGTRLTVT.